This T cell receptor beta chain was found in a study of T cell changes during pregnancy in multiple sclerosis. Germline V CDR1 and CDR2: GTSNPN, SVGIG (reference sequence). The CDR3 is 13 residues long. With 0 bases removed from V and 5 bases from J, the gap between germline ends came to 8 bases. Repertoires were generated with immunoSEQ multiplex PCR, while TCRdb's copy carries only in-frame clones and drops some. Found here are tens of thousands of clones, around 90% of them singletons; the top ten hold roughly 0.52%. The sample in question was CD4+ T cells from peripheral blood mononuclear cells, obtained in the third trimester of pregnancy. The V gene is TRBV30, the J gene TRBJ2-1; no clear D gene. The TCR comes from a female donor in good health, enrolled as a control in a pregnancy study. The CDR3 nucleotides read TGTGCCTGGAGTGTACTTCTGAACAATGAGCAGTTCTTC. It translates to CAWSVLLNNEQFF.